The 7 T cell receptor beta chains listed next were all sequenced from one sample in a study of cytotoxic CD8 clonotypes in ibrutinib-treated CLL. Here immunoSEQ multiplex PCR was the method, and the copy in TCRdb shows in-frame clones only, minus some. The repertoire holds around 250,000 clones, 70% seen once, with 15% in the top ten. The material sequenced was PBMCs, taken after 24 months of ibrutinib treatment. The receptors stem from a human donor with chronic lymphocytic leukemia.

This chain uses TRBV19 with TRBJ2-2; 7 bases line up with TRBD2. Germline CDR1 LNHDA, CDR2 SQIVND (reference sequence). The CDR3 sequence is 16 residues long. Trimming took 4 bases from V and 6 from J; bases not matched to a gene: 11. CDR3 loop: CASSSGFAGVAGELFF. The CDR3, as DNA: TGTGCCAGTAGTAGTGGATTTGCGGGGGTGGCCGGGGAGCTGTTTTTT. The complete variable domain, with remaining parts taken from reference TRBV19 and TRBJ2-2, reads DGGITQSPKYLFRKEGQNVTLSCEQNLNHDAMYWYRQDPGQGLRLIYYSQIVNDFQKGDIAEGYSVSREKKESFPLTVTSAQKNPTAFYLCASSSGFAGVAGELFFGEGSRLTVL.

The chain is built from TRBV15 and TRBJ2-3; D call uncertain. This CDR3 is 13 amino acids long. Germline V gene sequence: CDR1 LNHNV, CDR2 YYDKDF (reference sequence). Trimming cost V 0 bases and J 9 bases, with 10 bases left between them. This chain's CDR3 is CATSREAVGTQYF. As DNA, the CDR3 is TGTGCCACCAGCAGAGAAGCAGTCGGGACGCAGTATTTT.

The V and J genes are TRBV7-3 and TRBJ2-1; 10 bases are a match to TRBD1. The V and J ends lost 5 bases and 8 bases, in that order; junction bases with no gene match: 9. Germline V gene data show CDR1 as SGHTA and CDR2 as FQGTGA. The length of the CDR3 is 15 residues. The CDR3 DNA follows: TGTGCCAGCAGCCCCCCGGGACAGGGGAGGGATGAGCAGTTCTTC. Translation: CASSPPGQGRDEQFF.

This clone has only one observation. This chain links TRBV19 with TRBJ1-1; 8 bases agree with TRBD1. Germline loops: CDR1 LNHDA, CDR2 SQIVND (reference sequence). J was trimmed by 5 bases and V by 6 bases; bases with no gene match: 5. The CDR3 has 13 residues. The CDR3 DNA sequence: TGTGCCAGTAGCAGGGGGCGAGGGACTGAAGCTTTCTTT. It yields the protein CASSRGRGTEAFF. Variable domain in full (rest from reference TRBV19 and TRBJ1-1): DGGITQSPKYLFRKEGQNVTLSCEQNLNHDAMYWYRQDPGQGLRLIYYSQIVNDFQKGDIAEGYSVSREKKESFPLTVTSAQKNPTAFYLCASSRGRGTEAFFGQGTRLTVV.

The gene calls are TRBV21-1 and TRBJ2-1. TRBV21-1 is labeled a pseudogene. The CDR3 loop spans 14 amino acids. The CDR3 nucleotides read TGTGCCACCTCAGTCGGACGTAATAACAGCGAGCAGTTCTTC. Protein product: CATSVGRNNSEQFF.

The V and J genes are TRBV27 and TRBJ1-2, with D possibly TRBD1 on 6 matching bases. CDR3 length: 14 residues. Germline V gives CDR1 MNHEY, CDR2 SMNVEV (reference sequence). Between the trimmed V and J ends, which lost 0 bases and 6 bases, there was a span of 11 bases. Here the CDR3 reads CASSLSRGTHGYTF. The CDR3 DNA reads TGTGCCAGCAGTTTATCGCGCGGGACACATGGCTACACCTTC.

CDR3 in DNA: TGTGCCAGCAGCCCCGGGACTAGCGGGAATGTCGGGGAGCTGTTTTTT. It translates to CASSPGTSGNVGELFF. V is TRBV9 and J is TRBJ2-2; 13 nucleotides line up with TRBD2. J was trimmed by 7 bases and V by 4 bases; bases with no gene match: 7. The CDR3 spans 16 residues. The V gene's germline CDR1 is SGDLS and CDR2 YYNGEE.